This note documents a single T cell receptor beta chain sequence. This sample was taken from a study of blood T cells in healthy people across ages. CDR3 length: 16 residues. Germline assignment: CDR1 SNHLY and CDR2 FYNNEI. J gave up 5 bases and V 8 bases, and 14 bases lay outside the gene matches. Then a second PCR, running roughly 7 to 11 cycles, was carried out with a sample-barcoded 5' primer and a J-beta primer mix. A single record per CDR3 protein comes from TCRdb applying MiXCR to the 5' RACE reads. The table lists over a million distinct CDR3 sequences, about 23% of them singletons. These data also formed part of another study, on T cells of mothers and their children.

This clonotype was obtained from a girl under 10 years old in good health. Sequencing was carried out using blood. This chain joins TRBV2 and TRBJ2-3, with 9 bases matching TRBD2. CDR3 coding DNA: TGTGCCAGCGTAGCGACTAGCGGAAATCGGGGAGATACGCAGTATTTT. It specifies CASVATSGNRGDTQYF.